The clone carrying this TCR beta chain has a handful of counts. The sample originates from a study of blood T cell repertoires in COVID-19. Study-wide context: Sites in the United States, Italy and Spain provided acute and convalescent COVID-19 samples. PBMCs, B-cell-depleted T cells, or T cells were the source of the cDNA or gDNA that made up the material.

The germline CDR1 and CDR2 sequences are SGHTA and FQGNSA. V gave up 5 bases and J gave up 2 bases, with 7 bases separating them. CDR3 length: 13 amino acids. Original data processing: Amplification from reference gene primers served as the basis for estimated nucleated cell counts. The data were produced by immunoSEQ multiplex PCR, yet TCRdb's version contains in-frame clones alone and is incomplete. The V and J calls and the clone size are those of that table, but D and trimming were determined from the DNA. The repertoire holds 80,000 or so clones, with about 89% as singletons. This receptor was obtained from a woman in her sixties or seventies with acute or convalescent COVID-19. Source material: peripheral blood. V gene TRBV7-2 combines with J gene TRBJ2-1; D not certain. The CDR3 nucleotides are TGTGCCAGCAGCAACCAGGCCTACAATGAGCAGTTCTTC. It specifies CASSNQAYNEQFF.